This T cell receptor (beta chain) was sequenced for a study of blood T cells in healthy people across ages. Across the whole study: Capture by template switching was about one barcoded beta molecule per two T cells. Whole-study results and caveats: With donor CMV status unknown, expanded clonotype changes were possibly confounded. Long-lived donors carried more naive CD4+ cells and greater diversity than aged donors.

Sample-barcoded 5' priming and a J-beta primer mix drove a second PCR of about 7 to 12 cycles. TCRdb redid the calling of the 5' RACE reads with MiXCR, one entry per CDR3 protein. The sample lists 700,000 to 1,000,000 distinct CDR3 sequences; around 45% were seen once. A word on this clonotype: The antigen remains undetermined.

The CDR3 runs 16 residues. The germline V gene has CDR1 SGHRS and CDR2 YFSETQ. Healthy individuals of Caucasian origin from Russia, aged roughly 6 to 90, served as donors. The TCR was taken from a man aged 55 to 69 in good health. The sample taken for sequencing was blood. The V gene is TRBV5-1, the J gene TRBJ2-5, with 7 bases fitting TRBD2. The DNA end favors TRBJ2-4, so the J call may be wrong. Written as DNA, the CDR3 is TGCGCCAGCAGCCAGGGACTACCCCTGGGTGAAAACATTCAGTACTTC. Amino acid sequence: CASSQGLPLGENIQYF.